Below are 18 T cell receptor beta chains sequenced from a single sample in a study of a mutant IDH1 vaccine in newly diagnosed glioma. Regarding time point: week 11, during vaccination. The content of each vaccine dose was 300 ug of mutant IDH1 20-mer peptide, and topical imiquimod accompanied it. For these TCRs, the target antigens are not known. Clones were read by immunoSEQ multiplex PCR, and TCRdb kept only the in-frame ones, dropping some. Seen here are some 60,000 clones, roughly 80% observed once, and the top ten hold 3% to 4%. This specimen was PBMCs, taken from a glioma patient whose treatment included an IDH1 peptide vaccine. The receptors stem from a man aged 25-45 years with glioma.

This chain connects TRBV5-5 to TRBJ1-6, with D maybe TRBD1 (5 bases). The CDR3 is 15 amino acids. V lost 3 bases and J lost 7, with 14 bases in between. Per the germline V gene, CDR1 is SGHKS and CDR2 is YYEKEE (reference sequence). The CDR3 DNA reads TGTGCCAGCAGCTCCTTGACAGTTTCAAATTCACCCCTCCACTTT. Protein product: CASSSLTVSNSPLHF.

The gene calls are TRBV7-8 and TRBJ2-1; D is uncertain. The CDR3 sequence is 12 residues long. The V end was cut by 5 bases, the J end by 7 bases, with 9 bases between. CDR1 SGHVS and CDR2 FQNEAQ come from the germline V gene. CDR3 DNA: TGTGCCAGCAGCCCTGGACGGAATGAGCAGTTCTTC. Its protein product is CASSPGRNEQFF.

The genes are TRBV5-6 and TRBJ1-1; D is undetermined. Germline CDR1 and CDR2: SGHDT and YYEEEE. CDR3 length equals 15 residues. V shed 4 bases and J shed 3 bases, with 16 bases lying between them. The CDR3 region is CASSRFEYGDTEAFF. CDR3 nucleotides: TGTGCCAGCAGCCGTTTCGAGTATGGTGACACTGAAGCTTTCTTT.

The rearrangement uses TRBV30 and TRBJ2-3; D unresolved. Germline V lookup: CDR1 GTSNPN, CDR2 SVGIG (reference sequence). This CDR3 is 15 amino acids long. V shed 0 bases and J shed 1 base, with 11 bases lying between them. CDR3 loop: CAWSVRSKRTDTQYF. DNA for the CDR3: TGTGCCTGGAGTGTACGAAGCAAACGCACAGATACGCAGTATTTT.

The rearrangement links TRBV14 to TRBJ1-2; no firm D call. Germline-derived CDR1 and CDR2 are SGHDN and FVKESK. The CDR3 extends over 14 amino acids. The V gene lost 1 base and the J gene lost 1 base, with 7 bases spanning the gap. The CDR3 sequence: CASSQVRGNYGYTF. CDR3 nucleotides: TGTGCCAGCAGCCAAGTGCGGGGTAACTATGGCTACACCTTC.

Worth noting for this clone: Other nucleotide sequences in the sample specify the same CDR3. The chain has TRBV7-2 and TRBJ2-3; D is uncertain. The V gene lost 0 bases and the J gene lost 3 bases, with 7 bases spanning the gap. Germline V CDR1 and CDR2: SGHTA, FQGNSA. The CDR3 runs 14 residues. The CDR3: CASSLAWQTDTQYF. DNA of the CDR3: TGTGCCAGCAGCTTAGCTTGGCAGACAGATACGCAGTATTTT. Variable domain in full (rest from reference TRBV7-2 and TRBJ2-3): GAGVSQSPSNKVTEKGKDVELRCDPISGHTALYWYRQSLGQGLEFLIYFQGNSAPDKSGLPSDRFSAERTGGSVSTLTIQRTQQEDSAVYLCASSLAWQTDTQYFGPGTRLTVL.

The CDR3 is CASGGFPGAQETQYF. The CDR3 coding sequence is TGCGCCAGCGGGGGGTTCCCAGGAGCGCAAGAGACCCAGTACTTC. The chain uses TRBV5-1 and TRBJ2-5, with D possibly being TRBD2 (6 bases). Germline CDR1 is SGHRS and CDR2 is YFSETQ. Trimming pared 7 bases from V and 2 bases from J, leaving 18 bases between. The CDR3 has 15 amino acids. Supplemented by reference TRBV5-1 and TRBJ2-5, the full variable domain reads KAGVTQTPRYLIKTRGQQVTLSCSPISGHRSVSWYQQTPGQGLQFLFEYFSETQRNKGNFPGRFSGRQFSNSRSEMNVSTLELGDSALYLCASGGFPGAQETQYFGPGTRLLVL.

This chain connects TRBV5-1 to TRBJ2-3; D possibly corresponds to TRBD2 (6 bases). This CDR3 comprises 15 residues. Trimming pared 2 bases from V and 2 bases from J, leaving 12 bases between. Looked up from germline, CDR1 is SGHRS and CDR2 is YFSETQ. CDR3 residues: CASSFAGPHTDTQYF. The CDR3 DNA reads TGCGCCAGCAGCTTCGCGGGACCACACACAGATACGCAGTATTTT.

This CDR3 reads CALQNGRGDLDEQYF. The CDR3 DNA sequence: TGTGCTCTACAAAACGGGCGGGGGGACTTAGACGAGCAGTACTTC. The J gene is TRBJ2-7, the V gene TRBV30; 8 bases are shared with TRBD2. The CDR3 consists of 15 residues. Germline V gene sequence: CDR1 GTSNPN, CDR2 SVGIG (reference sequence).

There are a few counts of this clone. This chain links TRBV7-2 with TRBJ2-5; TRBD2 aligns across 10 bases. Germline CDR1 is SGHTA and CDR2 is FQGNSA. Germline trimming cut 0 bases from V and 0 bases from J; bases unmatched to any gene: 13. CDR3 length equals 20 residues. This CDR3 reads CASSLAPLSSGGRYQETQYF. The CDR3 region has the DNA TGTGCCAGCAGCTTAGCGCCCCTTTCTAGCGGGGGCCGGTACCAAGAGACCCAGTACTTC.

This chain connects TRBV14 to TRBJ2-7, with 7 bases identical to TRBD2. The V gene's germline CDR1 is SGHDN and CDR2 FVKESK. The CDR3 covers 15 residues. V shed 4 bases and J 1 base; nucleotides not matched to a gene: 7. The CDR3 spells CASSPLAGKSYEQYF. The CDR3 nucleotides read TGTGCCAGCAGCCCTTTAGCGGGCAAGTCCTACGAGCAGTACTTC.

Of note for this clone: The same CDR3 is also encoded by other DNA sequences in this sample. The chain has TRBV5-6 and TRBJ2-3; D is unclear. The V gene's germline CDR1 is SGHDT and CDR2 YYEEEE. This CDR3 has 13 amino acids. V was cut by 0 bases and J by 3 bases, with 5 bases left in between. The chain's CDR3 is CASSLEATDTQYF. In DNA form, the CDR3 reads TGTGCCAGCAGCTTGGAGGCTACAGATACGCAGTATTTT. The whole variable domain, remainder taken from reference TRBV5-6 and TRBJ2-3, is DAGVTQSPTHLIKTRGQQVTLRCSPKSGHDTVSWYQQALGQGPQFIFQYYEEEERQRGNFPDRFSGHQFPNYSSELNVNALLLGDSALYLCASSLEATDTQYFGPGTRLTVL.

The J gene is TRBJ2-7, the V gene TRBV14; no clear D gene. The CDR3 sequence is 12 residues long. Germline values: CDR1 SGHDN, CDR2 FVKESK. Trimming cost V 1 base and J 6 bases, with 7 bases left between them. CDR3 coding DNA: TGTGCCAGCAGCCAAGCCGGAGTCGAGCAGTACTTC. This encodes CASSQAGVEQYF.

The chain joins TRBV5-1 to TRBJ1-1; TRBD1 is a possible D gene (6 bases). CDR3 length: 15 residues. Trimming took 0 bases from V and 1 from J, leaving 10 bases between them. CDR1 and CDR2 (germline): SGHRS, YFSETQ. CDR3: CASSLAGTPNTEAFF. The CDR3 nucleotides are TGCGCCAGCAGCTTGGCCGGGACACCGAACACTGAAGCTTTCTTT.

The chain carries TRBV27 and TRBJ1-2, with a weak D call TRBD1 (5 bases). From germline, CDR1 is MNHEY and CDR2 SMNVEV (reference sequence). The CDR3 loop spans 15 amino acids. V lost 5 bases to trimming and J lost 4 bases, with 17 bases between them. The CDR3 bases are TGTGCCAGCAGTGGACAAGACAGTCCACTCTATGGCTACACCTTC. Translation gives CASSGQDSPLYGYTF.

This clone was counted a single time. V gene TRBV7-2 combines with J gene TRBJ1-2; a possible D gene is TRBD1 (5 bases). The V end was cut by 5 bases, the J end by 2 bases, with 12 bases between. Germline lookup yields CDR1 SGHTA and CDR2 FQGNSA. This CDR3 region has 14 residues. The CDR3 spells CASSPEGYNYGYTF. The CDR3 DNA sequence: TGTGCCAGCAGCCCCGAGGGGTACAACTATGGCTACACCTTC.

This chain connects TRBV19 to TRBJ1-1; 7 bases line up with TRBD1. The CDR3 runs to 18 residues. The junction had 20 bases not matched to a gene; V was cut back by 7 bases and J by 3 bases. Germline V gives CDR1 LNHDA, CDR2 SQIVND (reference sequence). The CDR3 protein is CASTHHRQGRYRDTEAFF. The CDR3 nucleotides are TGTGCCAGTACCCATCACCGACAGGGTAGATATAGGGACACTGAAGCTTTCTTT.

This clone was detected only once. The rearrangement joins TRBV6-5 to TRBJ1-1; D ambiguous. From germline, CDR1 is MNHEY and CDR2 SVGAGI. V was trimmed by 6 bases and J by 0 bases, leaving 8 bases between them. The CDR3 contains 13 residues. The CDR3 DNA is TGTGCCAGCAGGTCAGAGTTGAACACTGAAGCTTTCTTT. It codes for CASRSELNTEAFF.